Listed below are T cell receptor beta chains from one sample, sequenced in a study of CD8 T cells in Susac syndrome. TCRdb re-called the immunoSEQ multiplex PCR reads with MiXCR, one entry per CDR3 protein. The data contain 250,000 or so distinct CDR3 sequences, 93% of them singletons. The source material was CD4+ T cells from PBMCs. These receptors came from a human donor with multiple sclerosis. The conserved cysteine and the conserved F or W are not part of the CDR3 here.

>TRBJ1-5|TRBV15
ATSRGSNGPRRPQH
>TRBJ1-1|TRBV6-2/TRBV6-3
ASSEGPNTEAF
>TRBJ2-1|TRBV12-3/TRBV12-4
ASSLHRGAQEQF
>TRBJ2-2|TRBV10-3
AIRPRGDDSSSGELF
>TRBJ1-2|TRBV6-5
ASSYAGNYGYT
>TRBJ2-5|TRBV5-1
ASSSRTSRGETQY
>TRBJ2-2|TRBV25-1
ASAMTAGTNTGELF
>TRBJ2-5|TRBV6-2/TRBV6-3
ASSPTSFGGLETQY
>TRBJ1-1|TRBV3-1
ASSQEDMTGRNTEAF
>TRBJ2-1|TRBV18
ASSLGTSGVYNEQF
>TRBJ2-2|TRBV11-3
ASSQGGVPNTGELF
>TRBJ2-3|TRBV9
ASSVGGSPGDTQY
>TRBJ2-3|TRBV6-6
ASRSDGTDTQY
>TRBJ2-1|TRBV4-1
ASSPLGLADNNEQF
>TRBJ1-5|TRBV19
ASSIGPALQPQH
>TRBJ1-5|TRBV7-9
ASSRQGASNQPQH
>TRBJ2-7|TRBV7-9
ASSLASQLGQGLDEQY
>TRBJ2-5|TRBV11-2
ASSLDRGGRETQY
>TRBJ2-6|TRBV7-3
ASSSPGRNSGANVLT
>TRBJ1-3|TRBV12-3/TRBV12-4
ASSAGPGNTIY
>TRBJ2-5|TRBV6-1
ARRETQY
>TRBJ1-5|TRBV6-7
ASFQVFQPQH
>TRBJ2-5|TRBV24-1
ATAPGPLETQY